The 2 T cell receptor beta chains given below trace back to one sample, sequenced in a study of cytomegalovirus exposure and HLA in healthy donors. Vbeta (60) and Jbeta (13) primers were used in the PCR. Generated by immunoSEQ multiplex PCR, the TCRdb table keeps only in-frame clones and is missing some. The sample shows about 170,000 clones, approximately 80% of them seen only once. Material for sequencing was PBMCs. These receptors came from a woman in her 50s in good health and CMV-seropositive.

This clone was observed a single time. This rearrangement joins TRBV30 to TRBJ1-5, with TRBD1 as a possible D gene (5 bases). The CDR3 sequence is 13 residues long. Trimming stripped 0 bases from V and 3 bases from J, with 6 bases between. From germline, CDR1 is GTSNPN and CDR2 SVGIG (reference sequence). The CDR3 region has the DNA TGTGCCTGGAGTGTCAGGGTCAATCAGCCCCAGCATTTT. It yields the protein CAWSVRVNQPQHF. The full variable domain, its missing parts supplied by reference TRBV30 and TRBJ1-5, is SQTIHQWPATLVQPVGSPLSLECTVEGTSNPNLYWYRQAAGRGLQLLFYSVGIGQISSEVPQNLSASRPQDRQFILSSKKLLLSDSGFYLCAWSVRVNQPQHFGDGTRLSIL.

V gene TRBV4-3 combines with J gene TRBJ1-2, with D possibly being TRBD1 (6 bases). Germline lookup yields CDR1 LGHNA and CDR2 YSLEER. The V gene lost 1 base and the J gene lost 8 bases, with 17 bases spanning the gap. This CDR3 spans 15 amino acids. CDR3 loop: CASSQVGGRGGGYTF. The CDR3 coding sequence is TGCGCCAGCAGCCAAGTCGGGGGGAGAGGGGGAGGCTACACCTTC.